This T cell receptor beta chain was profiled in a study of metastatic and nonmetastatic thyroid tumors. Background on the study: Peripheral blood and tumor or nodule samples from malignant and benign thyroid patients were compared. The study's findings and limits: Compared with benign nodules, malignant thyroid tumors were reported to have significantly higher TCR beta diversity in both blood and tumor.

Original processing notes: It was from CDR3 differences across clinicopathological groups that a distant-metastasis classifier for papillary thyroid cancer was built. With MiXCR, TCRdb reprocessed the PCR reads. V and J calls and clone size were set by TCRdb, not the authors. This sample has some 30,000 clones, with about 32% found just once. All patients were treatment-naive before thyroid surgery. Of note for this clone: Its target is unknown.

The CDR3 length is 14 residues. Per the germline V gene, CDR1 is MNHNS and CDR2 is SASEGT. Losses at the gene ends were 11 bases for V and 0 bases for J; bases not matched to a gene: 9. V and J are TRBV6-1 and TRBJ1-1; 7 bases are a match to TRBD1. This sequence originates from a female donor with papillary thyroid cancer or a benign thyroid nodule (not recorded which). Some clones in this sample may be carry-over from other donors' samples. The material sequenced was tumor tissue. The CDR3 loop reads CASRDSDMNTEAFF. CDR3 in DNA: TGTGCCTCCCGGGACAGCGATATGAACACTGAAGCTTTCTTT.